The 30 T cell receptor beta chains below come from one sample, sequenced in a study of cytomegalovirus exposure and HLA in healthy donors. Method: immunoSEQ multiplex PCR; TCRdb's copy keeps in-frame clones and lacks some. The sample lists about 130,000 clones; 70% to 85% were seen once. The sequenced material came from PBMCs. The source of these receptors is a man aged 25 to 45 in good health and CMV-seropositive.

This clone came up once. With a far larger clone one base away, a read error is the likely cause. CDR3 nucleotide sequence: TGTGCCAGCAGTGAGGCAGGGTCTGGTCATGAGCAGTTCTTC. Residues: CASSEAGSGHEQFF. The chain recombines TRBV6-5 with TRBJ2-1, with TRBD1 as a possible D gene (5 bases). The CDR3 covers 14 residues. Germline CDR1 is MNHEY and CDR2 is SVGAGI. V dropped 5 bases and J dropped 8 bases, with 16 bases sitting between them.

This clone was picked up one time. Different DNA sequences within this sample yield the same CDR3. The rearrangement links TRBV7-9 to TRBJ2-5, with D unresolved. V was shortened by 5 bases and J by 5 bases, with 9 bases between the two germline ends. The CDR3 contains 12 residues. Germline loops: CDR1 SEHNR, CDR2 FQNEAQ (reference sequence). The CDR3 loop is CASSPTGETQYF. DNA for the CDR3: TGTGCCAGCAGCCCCACCGGGGAGACCCAGTACTTC.

CDR3 sequence (DNA): TGTGCCAGCAGCCCAAGGGGCGTTGGGACCCAGTACTTC. This encodes CASSPRGVGTQYF. The rearrangement uses TRBV7-8 and TRBJ2-5; a weak D match, TRBD1 (5 bases). Germline values: CDR1 SGHVS, CDR2 FQNEAQ. V was cut by 5 bases and J by 7 bases, with 14 bases left in between. There are 13 residues in the CDR3.

In its sample, this clone was seen a few times. V is TRBV11-3 and J is TRBJ2-3; 8 bases match TRBD2. With 1 base clipped from V and 3 bases from J, the junction kept 0 bases outside the gene matches. Germline V gives CDR1 SGHNT, CDR2 YENEEA. The CDR3 extends over 14 amino acids. The CDR3: CASSLAGGTDTQYF. The CDR3 DNA is TGTGCCAGCAGCTTAGCGGGAGGGACAGATACGCAGTATTTT.

This sequence joins TRBV19 and TRBJ2-1; no firm D call. CDR3 length: 15 residues. The V end was cut by 1 base, the J end by 0 bases, with 7 bases between. The germline V gene encodes CDR1 LNHDA and CDR2 SQIVND (reference sequence). CDR3 loop: CASSIVASSYNEQFF. DNA for the CDR3: TGTGCCAGTAGTATAGTTGCGTCCTCCTACAATGAGCAGTTCTTC.

The chain recombines TRBV9 with TRBJ2-3, with D possibly matching TRBD1 (6 bases). The CDR3 sequence is 16 residues long. V lost 4 bases to trimming and J lost 0 bases, with 15 bases between them. Germline loops: CDR1 SGDLS, CDR2 YYNGEE. The CDR3 bases are TGTGCCAGCAGCCTTTTTGGGGGCCCTAGCACAGATACGCAGTATTTT. Its protein product is CASSLFGGPSTDTQYF.

The V and J genes are TRBV9 and TRBJ2-7; unclear D gene. The CDR3 runs to 13 residues. The V gene's germline CDR1 is SGDLS and CDR2 YYNGEE. The ends were cut back, 2 bases at V and 0 bases at J, with 6 bases in the middle. For the CDR3, the DNA is TGTGCCAGCAGCGTGGCCCCCTCCTACGAGCAGTACTTC. Translating it yields CASSVAPSYEQYF.

This clone was counted a single time. The chain links TRBV7-3 to TRBJ2-2; D is ambiguous. This CDR3 contains 13 residues. V shed 4 bases and J shed 6 bases, with 9 bases lying between them. Germline CDR1 reads SGHTA; CDR2 reads FQGTGA. The CDR3 coding sequence is TGTGCCAGCAGCTCCCCCCGTCCCGGGGAGCTGTTTTTT. Encoded protein: CASSSPRPGELFF.

The rearrangement links TRBV7-6 to TRBJ2-5, with 7 bases fitting TRBD1. Germline V lookup: CDR1 SGHVS, CDR2 FNYEAQ. The CDR3 has 15 amino acids. V lost 5 bases to trimming and J lost 4 bases; unmatched junction nucleotides: 10. The CDR3: CASSPLTGIPETQYF. The DNA for the CDR3 is TGTGCCAGCAGCCCATTGACAGGGATCCCAGAGACCCAGTACTTC. The full variable domain, rest sourced from reference TRBV7-6 and TRBJ2-5, is GAGVSQSPRYKVTKRGQDVALRCDPISGHVSLYWYRQALGQGPEFLTYFNYEAQQDKSGLPNDRFSAERPEGSISTLTIQRTEQRDSAMYRCASSPLTGIPETQYFGPGTRLLVL.

The chain has TRBV19 and TRBJ2-3, with TRBD1 as a possible D gene (6 bases). The CDR3 extends over 15 amino acids. Germline CDR1 and CDR2: LNHDA and SQIVND (reference sequence). The ends were cut back, 2 bases at V and 1 base at J, with 10 bases in the middle. CDR3 sequence (DNA): TGTGCCAGTAGTATATGGGCAGGGGGCACAGATACGCAGTATTTT. Its protein product is CASSIWAGGTDTQYF.

This clone was detected only once. The chain couples TRBV9 to TRBJ2-5; 12 positions match TRBD2. Germline loops: CDR1 SGDLS, CDR2 YYNGEE. The CDR3 covers 16 residues. Trimming removed 2 bases from V and 5 bases from J; junction bases left unmatched: 7. The CDR3 loop is CASSVGLAGIGETQYF. The CDR3 DNA sequence: TGTGCCAGCAGCGTCGGACTAGCGGGGATTGGGGAGACCCAGTACTTC. The full variable domain, in which reference TRBV9 and TRBJ2-5 provide the parts outside the CDR3, is DSGVTQTPKHLITATGQRVTLRCSPRSGDLSVYWYQQSLDQGLQFLIQYYNGEERAKGNILERFSAQQFPDLHSELNLSSLELGDSALYFCASSVGLAGIGETQYFGPGTRLLVL.

The chain carries TRBV6-6 and TRBJ1-3, with 9 bases matching TRBD1. Per germline, CDR1 MNHNY and CDR2 SVGAGI (reference sequence). The CDR3 loop spans 16 amino acids. Losses at the gene ends were 2 bases for V and 4 bases for J; bases not matched to a gene: 6. CDR3 nucleotide sequence: TGTGCCAGCAGTTACACCGAACAGGGGGCAGGAAACACCATATATTTT. It is translated as CASSYTEQGAGNTIYF.

This chain links TRBV7-2 with TRBJ1-5; D gene ambiguous. CDR1 is SGHTA and CDR2 is FQGNSA in the germline V gene. V was cut by 1 base and J by 4 bases, with 5 bases left in between. The CDR3 sequence is 13 residues long. CDR3 amino acids: CASSLVRNQPQHF. As DNA, the CDR3 is TGTGCCAGCAGCTTAGTGAGGAATCAGCCCCAGCATTTT.

The CDR3 nucleotides read TGTGCCTGGAGTGGGGGGGAGGGGCTCTCCTACGAGCAGTACTTC. Translation gives CAWSGGEGLSYEQYF. The chain links TRBV30 to TRBJ2-7, with 7 bases fitting TRBD2. The CDR3 loop spans 15 amino acids. V dropped 1 base and J dropped 0; count of bases not matched to a gene: 6. Per germline, CDR1 GTSNPN and CDR2 SVGIG (reference sequence).

The chain carries TRBV7-2 and TRBJ2-7; D call uncertain. Deletions cut 5 bases from V and 4 bases from J, with 12 bases between. Germline V gene sequence: CDR1 SGHTA, CDR2 FQGNSA. The CDR3 is made up of 13 amino acids. CDR3 loop: CASSILHGYEQYF. The CDR3 DNA reads as TGTGCCAGCAGCATATTACACGGGTACGAGCAGTACTTC.

CDR3 sequence (DNA): TGTGCCAGCAGGAAGGGAGGGACAGATACGCAGTATTTT. This encodes CASRKGGTDTQYF. The chain carries TRBV9 and TRBJ2-3; 7 nucleotides align to TRBD2. The CDR3 is made up of 13 amino acids. Germline lookup yields CDR1 SGDLS and CDR2 YYNGEE. J lost 3 bases, V lost 5 bases, and 3 bases had no gene match.

This sequence joins TRBV18 and TRBJ1-1; D possibly corresponds to TRBD1 (5 bases). There are 14 residues in the CDR3. Per the germline V gene, CDR1 is KGHSH and CDR2 is LQKENI. Trimming cost V 5 bases and J 3 bases, with 13 bases left between them. In nucleotides, the CDR3 is TGTGCCAGCTCATCCAGGGCTTCGGACACTGAAGCTTTCTTT. Encoded protein: CASSSRASDTEAFF.

The chain recombines TRBV7-8 with TRBJ2-7; 9 bases map to TRBD1. CDR1 and CDR2 from the germline V gene are SGHVS and FQNEAQ. The ends lost 1 base at V and 5 bases at J; junction bases unmatched: 9. The CDR3 is 16 residues long. The CDR3 DNA sequence: TGTGCCAGCAGCTTAGGGTTGGGGACAGGGATCCACGAGCAGTACTTC. Protein sequence: CASSLGLGTGIHEQYF.

The chain is built from TRBV7-2 and TRBJ2-7, with 13 positions matching TRBD2. The junction had 7 bases not matched to a gene; V was cut back by 5 bases and J by 3 bases. The germline V gene encodes CDR1 SGHTA and CDR2 FQGNSA. The CDR3 is 16 amino acids. The CDR3 loop reads CASSTRLAGGVYEQYF. Written as DNA, the CDR3 is TGTGCCAGCAGCACCAGACTAGCGGGGGGCGTCTACGAGCAGTACTTC.

V is TRBV7-2 and J is TRBJ2-3; TRBD1 matches at 7 bases. V trimming: 5 bases; J trimming: 4 bases; junction bases outside the gene matches: 6. The germline gives CDR1 SGHTA, CDR2 FQGNSA. The CDR3 contains 14 residues. CDR3 DNA sequence: TGTGCCAGCAGCACATGGACAGGACCAGATACGCAGTATTTT. It is translated as CASSTWTGPDTQYF.

The chain recombines TRBV18 with TRBJ2-7; possible D gene TRBD2, 5 bases. Germline assignment: CDR1 KGHSH and CDR2 LQKENI. This CDR3 is built from 13 residues. V was pared by 6 bases and J by 5 bases, with 14 bases between. The CDR3 DNA sequence: TGTGCCAGCTCTAGATGGGTGGAGGACGAGCAGTACTTC. As protein: CASSRWVEDEQYF.

This clone was counted between two and nine times. This chain joins TRBV11-1 and TRBJ2-7; 11 nucleotides match TRBD1. Trimming cost V 5 bases and J 7 bases; bases outside gene matches: 4. The germline CDR1 and CDR2 sequences are SGHAT and FQDESV (reference sequence). This CDR3 contains 13 residues. The CDR3 nucleotides are TGTGCCAGCAGCCCGGACAGGGGGCGAGAGCAGTACTTC. It codes for CASSPDRGREQYF. Supplemented by reference TRBV11-1 and TRBJ2-7, the full variable domain reads EAEVAQSPRYKITEKSQAVAFWCDPISGHATLYWYRQILGQGPELLVQFQDESVVDDSQLPKDRFSAERLKGVDSTLKIQPAELGDSAMYLCASSPDRGREQYFGPGTRLTVT.

The chain recombines TRBV7-2 with TRBJ2-7; D is unclear. Germline assignment: CDR1 SGHTA and CDR2 FQGNSA. The CDR3 has 16 amino acids. V was pared by 0 bases and J by 3 bases, with 15 bases between. CDR3 residues: CASSLAVAVPLYEQYF. DNA of the CDR3: TGTGCCAGCAGCTTAGCGGTAGCTGTCCCCCTCTACGAGCAGTACTTC.

This rearrangement joins TRBV7-2 to TRBJ2-3, with D unresolved. Germline V gives CDR1 SGHTA, CDR2 FQGNSA. The CDR3 totals 14 residues. Trimming took off 2 bases at V and 3 bases at J, with 9 bases between the two ends. CDR3 amino acids: CASSLRAQTDTQYF. For the CDR3, the DNA is TGTGCCAGCAGCTTAAGAGCTCAAACAGATACGCAGTATTTT. Variable domain in full (rest from reference TRBV7-2 and TRBJ2-3): GAGVSQSPSNKVTEKGKDVELRCDPISGHTALYWYRQSLGQGLEFLIYFQGNSAPDKSGLPSDRFSAERTGGSVSTLTIQRTQQEDSAVYLCASSLRAQTDTQYFGPGTRLTVL.

The rearrangement joins TRBV5-5 to TRBJ2-1; 7 bases line up with TRBD2. V trimming: 1 base; J trimming: 11 bases; junction bases outside the gene matches: 6. The CDR3 loop spans 13 amino acids. CDR1 is SGHKS and CDR2 is YYEKEE in the germline V gene (reference sequence). CDR3 coding DNA: TGTGCCAGCAGCTTGTTGCCAGCGGGGAAGCAGTTCTTC. It codes for CASSLLPAGKQFF.

There are a few counts of this clone. The chain combines TRBV11-1 with TRBJ2-1; possibly TRBD1 for D (5 bases). Germline CDR1 and CDR2: SGHAT and FQDESV (reference sequence). The CDR3 loop spans 13 amino acids. V was cut by 5 bases and J by 7 bases, with 12 bases left in between. The CDR3: CASSNSQGNEQFF. In DNA form, the CDR3 reads TGTGCCAGCAGCAATTCTCAGGGTAATGAGCAGTTCTTC. Full variable domain (remainder filled in from reference TRBV11-1 and TRBJ2-1): EAEVAQSPRYKITEKSQAVAFWCDPISGHATLYWYRQILGQGPELLVQFQDESVVDDSQLPKDRFSAERLKGVDSTLKIQPAELGDSAMYLCASSNSQGNEQFFGPGTRLTVL.

This sequence joins TRBV11-3 and TRBJ2-7, with 9 bases identical to TRBD2. J was trimmed by 0 bases and V by 5 bases; bases with no gene match: 5. Germline CDR1 reads SGHNT; CDR2 reads YENEEA. CDR3 size: 15 residues. The CDR3 nucleotides read TGTGCCAGCAGCCTATTTAGCGGGAGCTCCTACGAGCAGTACTTC. As protein: CASSLFSGSSYEQYF.

V gene TRBV6-6 combines with J gene TRBJ1-5, with D perhaps matching TRBD1 (5 bases). CDR1 is MNHNY, CDR2 SVGAGI, per germline (reference sequence). The V gene lost 8 bases and the J gene lost 0 bases, with 17 bases spanning the gap. The CDR3 consists of 16 residues. CDR3 bases: TGTGCCAGCCGCAACAAGGCAGGGAATAGCAATCAGCCCCAGCATTTT. It translates to CASRNKAGNSNQPQHF.

A remark on this clone: The junction departs from the called germline gene at one end, perhaps through a read error. The V and J genes are TRBV6-1 and TRBJ1-3; D is possibly TRBD1 (5 bases). The CDR3 contains 13 residues. Germline V CDR1 and CDR2: MNHNS, SASEGT. This CDR3 is CASSESGGTTIYF. CDR3 coding DNA: TGTGCCAGCAGTGAATCGGGGGGAACCACCATATATTTT.

The J gene is TRBJ2-7, the V gene TRBV18; a weak D match, TRBD1 (6 bases). Germline-derived CDR1 and CDR2 are KGHSH and LQKENI. CDR3 size: 13 residues. Trimming took off 6 bases at V and 1 base at J, with 10 bases between the two ends. CDR3 sequence: CASSNGQSYEQYF. The CDR3 nucleotides are TGTGCCAGCTCTAACGGACAGTCCTACGAGCAGTACTTC.